Following are 30 T cell receptor beta chains from one sample sequenced in a study of T-cell reconstitution after alpha-beta-depleted transplantation in children. Whole-study results and caveats: T-cell numbers and diversity, one year after transplant, stemmed largely from T cells that were newly produced.

These receptors are not linked to any known antigen. Unique molecular identifiers were used in preparing the TCRbeta library. TCRdb reprocessed the PCR reads via MiXCR and lists one record per CDR3 protein. The sample includes about 300,000 distinct CDR3 sequences, roughly 7.8% of them seen just once. The sample in question was peripheral blood, obtained 360 days after TCRalphabeta/CD19-depleted stem cell transplant. These receptors were collected from a female patient aged 2-9 years who had a stem cell transplant for Fanconi anemia, so the T cells may come from the graft donor.

The chain joins TRBV2 to TRBJ1-1; D not certain. This CDR3 is 12 amino acids long. The germline V gene has CDR1 SNHLY and CDR2 FYNNEI. The ends were cut back, 7 bases at V and 10 bases at J, with 16 bases in the middle. CDR3 loop: CASTAQRLPAFF. In nucleotides, the CDR3 is TGTGCCAGCACTGCCCAGCGTCTTCCAGCTTTCTTT.

This clonotype was seen repeatedly, ten times or more. The chain links TRBV5-1 to TRBJ2-3; 13 nucleotides line up with TRBD2. The CDR3 runs 16 residues. Germline trimming cut 0 bases from V and 5 bases from J; bases unmatched to any gene: 3. CDR1 is SGHRS, CDR2 YFSETQ, per germline. The DNA for the CDR3 is TGCGCCAGCAGCTTGGAGACTAGCGGGGGGTTAGATACGCAGTATTTT. Its protein product is CASSLETSGGLDTQYF.

This chain connects TRBV5-6 to TRBJ1-4; D call uncertain. V was pared by 0 bases and J by 3 bases, with 12 bases between. Germline V gene data show CDR1 as SGHDT and CDR2 as YYEEEE. The CDR3 runs 16 residues. The CDR3 loop is CASSLGFGKANEKLFF. CDR3 nucleotides: TGTGCCAGCAGCTTGGGATTCGGGAAGGCTAATGAAAAACTGTTTTTT.

This clonotype showed up just a few times. The rearrangement uses TRBV19 and TRBJ2-3; 7 nucleotides line up with TRBD2. The CDR3 contains 15 residues. Germline V gives CDR1 LNHDA, CDR2 SQIVND (reference sequence). Losses at the gene ends were 6 bases for V and 0 bases for J; bases not matched to a gene: 6. CDR3 nucleotide sequence: TGTGCCAGTAGCACACGACTAGCCAGCACAGATACGCAGTATTTT. It codes for CASSTRLASTDTQYF. The full variable domain, in which reference TRBV19 and TRBJ2-3 provide the parts outside the CDR3, is DGGITQSPKYLFRKEGQNVTLSCEQNLNHDAMYWYRQDPGQGLRLIYYSQIVNDFQKGDIAEGYSVSREKKESFPLTVTSAQKNPTAFYLCASSTRLASTDTQYFGPGTRLTVL.

This clonotype was found many times. The rearrangement links TRBV29-1 to TRBJ1-2; D perhaps matches TRBD1 (6 bases). The V gene lost 4 bases and the J gene lost 1 base, with 7 bases spanning the gap. The CDR3 sequence is 12 residues long. Germline loops: CDR1 SQVTM, CDR2 ANQGSEA. DNA for the CDR3: TGCAGCGTTGGACAGGTTAACTATGGCTACACCTTC. It specifies CSVGQVNYGYTF. Full variable domain (rest looked up from reference TRBV29-1 and TRBJ1-2): SAVISQKPSRDICQRGTSLTIQCQVDSQVTMMFWYRQQPGQSLTLIATANQGSEATYESGFVIDKFPISRPNLTFSTLTVSNMSPEDSSIYLCSVGQVNYGYTFGSGTRLTVV.

This clonotype came up a few times. The chain carries TRBV7-9 and TRBJ2-7; 8 nucleotides match TRBD1. Losses at the gene ends were 3 bases for V and 5 bases for J; bases not matched to a gene: 6. This CDR3 has 14 residues. The germline V gene encodes CDR1 SEHNR and CDR2 FQNEAQ (reference sequence). The DNA of the CDR3 is TGTGCCAGCAGCTTTATTGGACAGGGCCACGAGCAGTACTTC. It codes for CASSFIGQGHEQYF.

The J gene is TRBJ1-2, the V gene TRBV7-2, with 7 bases lining up with TRBD1. The germline gives CDR1 SGHTA, CDR2 FQGNSA. V lost 4 bases, J lost 7 bases, and 12 bases stayed unmatched. The CDR3 runs to 15 residues. The CDR3 is CASSSSRQGLFGYTF. As DNA, the CDR3 is TGTGCCAGCAGCTCCTCTCGACAGGGCCTGTTTGGCTACACCTTC.

This clonotype appeared a few times. This chain connects TRBV6-1 to TRBJ2-7; 7 bases are a match to TRBD1. V gave up 6 bases and J gave up 4 bases; unmatched junction bases: 12. The CDR3 is 15 amino acids. CDR1 is MNHNS and CDR2 is SASEGT in the germline V gene. CDR3 in DNA: TGTGCCAGCAGGTCTTGGACAGGAAAGAAGTACGAGCAGTACTTC. Its translation: CASRSWTGKKYEQYF.

This clonotype has ten or more counts. The chain couples TRBV5-1 to TRBJ2-3; D possibly corresponds to TRBD1 (6 bases). This CDR3 comprises 15 residues. Trimming took off 1 base at V and 0 bases at J, with 9 bases between the two ends. CDR1 is SGHRS, CDR2 YFSETQ, per germline. The CDR3 sequence: CASSLYTGSTDTQYF. In DNA form, the CDR3 reads TGCGCCAGCAGCTTGTATACAGGGAGCACAGATACGCAGTATTTT.

There are many counts of this clonotype. The rearrangement links TRBV5-1 to TRBJ2-3; possibly TRBD1 or TRBD2 for D (5 bases each). The CDR3 is 14 amino acids. Deletions cut 0 bases from V and 3 bases from J, with 8 bases between. Germline V gene sequence: CDR1 SGHRS, CDR2 YFSETQ. In DNA form, the CDR3 reads TGCGCCAGCAGCTTGGGTGAGGGGACAGATACGCAGTATTTT. Its protein product is CASSLGEGTDTQYF.

This clonotype occurred many times. The gene calls are TRBV5-1 and TRBJ2-2, with 8 bases fitting TRBD1. With V trimmed by 4 bases and J by 2 bases, 13 bases remained unmatched. The CDR3 spans 18 residues. The germline V gene encodes CDR1 SGHRS and CDR2 YFSETQ. The CDR3 here is CASSVGRRGQANTGELFF. The CDR3, as DNA: TGCGCCAGCAGCGTTGGCCGAAGGGGACAGGCAAACACCGGGGAGCTGTTTTTT.

In its sample, this clonotype was seen a few times. The rearrangement links TRBV27 to TRBJ1-2, with D maybe TRBD1 (5 bases). The ends were cut back, 5 bases at V and 8 bases at J, with 18 bases in the middle. The CDR3 runs to 14 residues. Germline values: CDR1 MNHEY, CDR2 SMNVEV (reference sequence). CDR3 sequence (DNA): TGTGCCAGCAGTCATCGGGCCACACGGGACGGCTACACCTTC. It specifies CASSHRATRDGYTF.

The V gene is TRBV6-5, the J gene TRBJ1-4; TRBD1 is a possible D gene (6 bases). The germline V and J ends were trimmed by 0 bases and 8 bases, with 10 bases remaining between them. This CDR3 has 14 residues. Germline CDR1 is MNHEY and CDR2 is SVGAGI. CDR3 region: CASSYSGRGEKLFF. DNA for the CDR3: TGTGCCAGCAGTTACTCAGGGAGGGGGGAAAAACTGTTTTTT.

This clonotype showed up just a few times. The chain employs TRBV10-1 and TRBJ2-2, with D possibly matching TRBD2 (5 bases). The CDR3 sequence is 14 residues long. The germline V and J ends were trimmed by 6 bases and 1 base, with 9 bases remaining between them. Germline V gene data show CDR1 as WNHNN and CDR2 as SYGVQD (reference sequence). The CDR3 protein is CASRAGLNTGELFF. As DNA, the CDR3 is TGCGCCAGCAGGGCTGGACTGAACACCGGGGAGCTGTTTTTT.

This clonotype was counted many times. J is TRBJ2-1 and V is TRBV12-3 or TRBV12-4; 9 nucleotides agree with TRBD2. Trimming removed 9 bases from V and 6 bases from J; junction bases left unmatched: 12. The CDR3 spans 15 residues. DNA for the CDR3: TGTGCCAGTTTCCGGGCTAGCGGGGATGGCAATGAGCAGTTCTTC. Amino acid sequence: CASFRASGDGNEQFF.

This clonotype was counted many times. The genes are TRBV7-9 and TRBJ1-1; D perhaps matches TRBD1 (5 bases). V gave up 4 bases and J gave up 11 bases, with 20 bases separating them. Germline CDR1 and CDR2: SEHNR and FQNEAQ (reference sequence). CDR3 size: 14 residues. In DNA form, the CDR3 reads TGTGCCAGCAGCTGGAGCGAAGGGGCCCAGGACGCTTTCTTT. Amino acids: CASSWSEGAQDAFF.

J is TRBJ1-6 and V is TRBV27; D is possibly TRBD1 (5 bases). The germline V gene has CDR1 MNHEY and CDR2 SMNVEV (reference sequence). The germline V and J ends were trimmed by 2 bases and 0 bases, with 11 bases remaining between them. CDR3 length: 17 residues. The CDR3 sequence is CASSLMWGSSYNSPLHF. The CDR3, as DNA: TGTGCCAGCAGTTTAATGTGGGGGAGCTCCTATAATTCACCCCTCCACTTT.

The genes are TRBV20-1 and TRBJ1-2; D gene uncertain. The CDR3 totals 13 residues. In germline, CDR1 is DFQATT, CDR2 SNEGSKA (reference sequence). V was shortened by 5 bases and J by 7 bases, with 17 bases between the two germline ends. The CDR3 protein is CSASLSTDGGYTF. The CDR3 DNA sequence: TGCAGTGCTTCGCTAAGTACGGATGGTGGCTACACCTTC.

This clonotype was seen more than once but under ten times. The CDR3 coding sequence is TGTGCCACCAGTGACTCGAGGACGGGGGCCAACGTCCTGACTTTC. It specifies CATSDSRTGANVLTF. This chain links TRBV24-1 with TRBJ2-6; D not resolved. The V end lost 4 bases, the J end lost 4 bases, and 10 bases lay between the germline ends. The length of the CDR3 is 15 residues. Germline CDR1 KGHDR, CDR2 SFDVKD.

As to this clonotype: A single base separates this from a much larger clone, so it may be a read error. The missing conserved phenylalanine or tryptophan at the end of this CDR3 makes a read error likely. The rearrangement uses TRBV29-1 and TRBJ1-2; maybe TRBD1 (6 bases). This CDR3 has 10 amino acids. V lost 5 bases, J lost 8 bases, and 9 bases lay in between. Germline V gene lookup returns CDR1 SQVTM and CDR2 ANQGSEA. The CDR3 region is CSVTGGGYTC. DNA for the CDR3: TGCAGCGTTACTGGGGGCGGCTACACCTGC.

This clonotype was recorded a few times. DNA for the CDR3: TGTGCCAGCATCGGCTGGGGGGGCTGGTCCTCCTACAATGAGCAGTTCTTC. Protein sequence: CASIGWGGWSSYNEQFF. V usage is TRBV2 and J usage is TRBJ2-1, with D maybe TRBD2 (7 bases). The germline gives CDR1 SNHLY, CDR2 FYNNEI. V dropped 7 bases and J dropped 0 bases, with 19 bases sitting between them. CDR3 size: 17 residues.

In this sample, this clonotype turned up a few times. The chain recombines TRBV7-9 with TRBJ2-1; 8 nucleotides agree with TRBD2. CDR1 and CDR2 from the germline V gene are SEHNR and FQNEAQ (reference sequence). V shed 6 bases, J shed 8 bases, and the junction held 6 bases outside the gene matches. The CDR3 has 13 amino acids. Here the CDR3 reads CASSSRGGHEQFF. The CDR3 DNA reads TGTGCCAGCAGTTCCCGCGGGGGGCATGAGCAGTTCTTC.

This clonotype appeared many times. The chain employs TRBV28 and TRBJ2-3; TRBD1 agrees at 8 bases. The CDR3 extends over 16 amino acids. V dropped 4 bases and J dropped 2; count of bases not matched to a gene: 8. Germline CDR1 is MDHEN and CDR2 is SYDVKM. The CDR3 here is CASSSAGQGLTDTQYF. The CDR3 coding sequence is TGTGCCAGCAGTTCGGCCGGACAGGGCCTCACAGATACGCAGTATTTT.

The chain couples TRBV6-2 or TRBV6-3 to TRBJ2-7, with D perhaps assigned TRBD1 or TRBD2 (5 bases each). CDR3 length: 17 amino acids. Germline V gives CDR1 MNHEY, CDR2 SVGEGT. V lost 2 bases to trimming and J lost 0 bases, with 17 bases between them. The CDR3 sequence is CASSYPLGPGSSYEQYF. The CDR3 DNA is TGTGCCAGCAGTTACCCCCTGGGGCCGGGGAGCTCCTACGAGCAGTACTTC.

This clonotype was seen ten or more times. The chain carries TRBV6-2 or TRBV6-3 and TRBJ2-7, with TRBD2 as a possible D gene (5 bases). The germline V gene has CDR1 MNHEY and CDR2 SVGEGT. This CDR3 has 13 residues. Between the trimmed V and J ends, which lost 6 bases and 2 bases, there was a span of 11 bases. CDR3 amino acids: CASSPDSPYEQYF. The DNA of the CDR3 is TGTGCCAGCAGCCCGGACTCACCCTACGAGCAGTACTTC.

This rearrangement joins TRBV11-3 to TRBJ2-1; D is perhaps TRBD1 (5 bases). The length of the CDR3 is 15 residues. Looked up from germline, CDR1 is SGHNT and CDR2 is YENEEA. V lost 4 bases and J 6 bases, leaving 16 bases between the germline ends. The chain's CDR3 is CASSSHRGAVNEQFF. CDR3 DNA: TGTGCCAGCAGCTCCCATAGGGGCGCGGTCAATGAGCAGTTCTTC.

Many counts were recorded for this clonotype. The chain links TRBV7-9 to TRBJ1-2; 9 bases fit TRBD1. This CDR3 spans 16 amino acids. Germline CDR1 SEHNR, CDR2 FQNEAQ (reference sequence). V lost 5 bases, J lost 4 bases, and 11 bases stayed unmatched. The DNA for the CDR3 is TGTGCCAGCAGCCCACAGGGGGCCCATTCCCCCTATGGCTACACCTTC. Translated, it gives CASSPQGAHSPYGYTF. The full variable domain, completed using reference TRBV7-9 and TRBJ1-2, is DTGVSQNPRHKITKRGQNVTFRCDPISEHNRLYWYRQTLGQGPEFLTYFQNEAQLEKSRLLSDRFSAERPKGSFSTLEIQRTEQGDSAMYLCASSPQGAHSPYGYTFGSGTRLTVV.

In its sample, this clonotype was seen many times. This CDR3 reads CASSQLYQETQYF. CDR3 DNA: TGTGCCAGCAGCCAGCTCTACCAAGAGACCCAGTACTTC. The chain links TRBV3-1 to TRBJ2-5; D ambiguous. In germline, CDR1 is LGHDT, CDR2 YNNKEL (reference sequence). The CDR3 has 13 amino acids. Trimming left V 3 bases short and J 0 bases short, with 5 bases between.

This clonotype was observed many times. This chain connects TRBV12-3 or TRBV12-4 to TRBJ1-6; TRBD1 aligns across 10 bases. The V and J ends lost 3 bases and 7 bases, in that order; junction bases with no gene match: 0. This CDR3 has 14 amino acids. The CDR3 coding sequence is TGTGCCAGCAGTTTGGGACAGGGGAATTCACCCCTCCACTTT. Protein product: CASSLGQGNSPLHF.

Many counts were recorded for this clonotype. V and J are TRBV5-1 and TRBJ2-7, with D tentatively TRBD1 or TRBD2 (5 bases each). CDR3 length equals 12 residues. V was clipped by 8 bases and J by 0 bases, with 9 bases between them. Germline V CDR1 and CDR2: SGHRS, YFSETQ. The CDR3: CASGGNSYEQYF. In DNA form, the CDR3 reads TGCGCCAGTGGGGGAAACTCCTACGAGCAGTACTTC. The full variable domain, with the rest looked up from reference TRBV5-1 and TRBJ2-7, is KAGVTQTPRYLIKTRGQQVTLSCSPISGHRSVSWYQQTPGQGLQFLFEYFSETQRNKGNFPGRFSGRQFSNSRSEMNVSTLELGDSALYLCASGGNSYEQYFGPGTRLTVT.